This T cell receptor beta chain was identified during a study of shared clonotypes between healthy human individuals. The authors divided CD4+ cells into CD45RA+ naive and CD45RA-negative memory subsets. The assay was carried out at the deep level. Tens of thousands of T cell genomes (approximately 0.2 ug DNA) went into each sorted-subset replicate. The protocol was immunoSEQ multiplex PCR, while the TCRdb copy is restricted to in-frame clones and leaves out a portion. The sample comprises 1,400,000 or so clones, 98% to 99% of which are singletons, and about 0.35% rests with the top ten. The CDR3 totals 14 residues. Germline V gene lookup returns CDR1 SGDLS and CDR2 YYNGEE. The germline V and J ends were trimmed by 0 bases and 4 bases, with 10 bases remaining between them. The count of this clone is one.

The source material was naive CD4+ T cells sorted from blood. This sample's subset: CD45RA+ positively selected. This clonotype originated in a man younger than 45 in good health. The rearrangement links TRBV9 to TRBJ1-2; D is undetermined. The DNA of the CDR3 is TGTGCCAGCAGCGTAGGAGCCTCCGCCTATGGCTACACCTTC. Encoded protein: CASSVGASAYGYTF.